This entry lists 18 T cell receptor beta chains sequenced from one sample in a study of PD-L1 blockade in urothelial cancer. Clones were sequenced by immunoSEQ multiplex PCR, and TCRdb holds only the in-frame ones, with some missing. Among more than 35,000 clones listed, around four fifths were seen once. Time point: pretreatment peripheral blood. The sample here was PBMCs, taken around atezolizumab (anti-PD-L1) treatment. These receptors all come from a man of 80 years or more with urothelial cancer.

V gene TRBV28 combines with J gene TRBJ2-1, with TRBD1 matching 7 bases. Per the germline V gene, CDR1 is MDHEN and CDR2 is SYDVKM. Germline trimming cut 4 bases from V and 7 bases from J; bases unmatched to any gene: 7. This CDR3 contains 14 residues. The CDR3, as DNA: TGTGCCAGCAGTTCCCGACAGGGACGAAATGAGCAGTTCTTC. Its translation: CASSSRQGRNEQFF.

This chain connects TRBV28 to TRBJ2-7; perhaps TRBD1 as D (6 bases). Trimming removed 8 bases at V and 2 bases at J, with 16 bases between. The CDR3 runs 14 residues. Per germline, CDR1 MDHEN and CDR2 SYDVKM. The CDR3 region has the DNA TGTGCCAGCTTCTCCGGGACACCCACCTACGAGCAGTACTTC. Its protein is CASFSGTPTYEQYF.

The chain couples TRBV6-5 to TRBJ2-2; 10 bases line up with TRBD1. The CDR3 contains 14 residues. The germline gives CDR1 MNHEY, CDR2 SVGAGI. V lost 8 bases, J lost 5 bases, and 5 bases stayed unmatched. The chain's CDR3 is CASFDRGLTGELFF. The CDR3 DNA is TGTGCCAGCTTCGACAGGGGGCTAACCGGGGAGCTGTTTTTT.

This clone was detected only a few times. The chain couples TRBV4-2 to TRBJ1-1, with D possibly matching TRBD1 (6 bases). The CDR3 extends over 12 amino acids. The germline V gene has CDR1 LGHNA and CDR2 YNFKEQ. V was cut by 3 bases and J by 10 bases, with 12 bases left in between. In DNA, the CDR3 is TGTGCCAGCAGCCAGGCTACAGGGAGAGCTTTCTTT. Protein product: CASSQATGRAFF.

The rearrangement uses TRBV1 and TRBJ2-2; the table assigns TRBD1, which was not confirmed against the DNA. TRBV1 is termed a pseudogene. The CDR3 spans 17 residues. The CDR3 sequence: CTSSQGQGKQNTGELFF. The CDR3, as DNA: TGCACCAGCAGCCAAGGACAGGGCAAACAGAACACCGGGGAGCTGTTTTTT.

The CDR3 is CASSEVGGSYNEQFF. The CDR3 DNA sequence: TGTGCCAGCAGCGAGGTGGGGGGAAGTTACAATGAGCAGTTCTTC. The chain couples TRBV5-6 to TRBJ2-1, with a weak D call TRBD2 (6 bases). There are 15 residues in the CDR3. Trimming took 4 bases from V and 4 from J, leaving 15 bases between them. Germline values: CDR1 SGHDT, CDR2 YYEEEE.

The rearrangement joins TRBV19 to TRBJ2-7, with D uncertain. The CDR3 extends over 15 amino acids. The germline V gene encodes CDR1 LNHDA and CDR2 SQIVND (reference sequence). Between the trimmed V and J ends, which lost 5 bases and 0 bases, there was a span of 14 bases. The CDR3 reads CASSAGAISSYEQYF. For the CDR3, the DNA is TGTGCCAGTAGTGCAGGCGCGATCAGCTCCTACGAGCAGTACTTC. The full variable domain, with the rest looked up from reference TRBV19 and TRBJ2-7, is DGGITQSPKYLFRKEGQNVTLSCEQNLNHDAMYWYRQDPGQGLRLIYYSQIVNDFQKGDIAEGYSVSREKKESFPLTVTSAQKNPTAFYLCASSAGAISSYEQYFGPGTRLTVT.

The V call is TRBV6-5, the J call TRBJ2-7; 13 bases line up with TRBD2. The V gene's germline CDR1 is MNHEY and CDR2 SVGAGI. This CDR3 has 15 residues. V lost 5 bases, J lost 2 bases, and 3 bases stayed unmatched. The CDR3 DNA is TGTGCCAGCAGTACGGGGACTAGCGGGACCTACGAGCAGTACTTC. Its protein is CASSTGTSGTYEQYF.

DNA of the CDR3: TGTGCCAGCAGTTACAGGGGATTAACGGAAGAGCAGTACTTC. Translation gives CASSYRGLTEEQYF. This chain joins TRBV6-6 and TRBJ2-7; the D gene is possibly TRBD1 (5 bases). Germline CDR1 MNHNY, CDR2 SVGAGI (reference sequence). V shed 2 bases and J shed 7 bases, with 15 bases lying between them. The CDR3 covers 14 residues.

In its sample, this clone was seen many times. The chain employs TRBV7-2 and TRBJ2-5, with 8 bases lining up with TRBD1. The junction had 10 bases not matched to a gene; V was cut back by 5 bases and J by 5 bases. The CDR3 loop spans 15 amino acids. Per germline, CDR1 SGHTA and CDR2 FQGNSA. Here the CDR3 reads CASSTSGQGRETQYF. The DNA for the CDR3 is TGTGCCAGCAGCACGTCAGGACAGGGACGCGAGACCCAGTACTTC.

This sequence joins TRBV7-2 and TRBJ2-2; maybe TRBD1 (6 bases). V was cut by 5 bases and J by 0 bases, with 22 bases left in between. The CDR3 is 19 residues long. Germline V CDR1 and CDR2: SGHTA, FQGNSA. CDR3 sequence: CASSIRPGNRVTNTGELFF. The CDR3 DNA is TGTGCCAGCAGCATCAGACCCGGGAACAGGGTGACGAACACCGGGGAGCTGTTTTTT.

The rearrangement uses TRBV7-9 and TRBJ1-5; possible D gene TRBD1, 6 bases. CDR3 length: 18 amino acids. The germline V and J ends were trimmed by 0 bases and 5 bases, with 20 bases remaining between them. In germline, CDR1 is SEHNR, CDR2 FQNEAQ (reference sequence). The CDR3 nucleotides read TGTGCCAGCAGCTTAGCAGCCCGGACAGCCAAAGAACATCAGCCCCAGCATTTT. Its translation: CASSLAARTAKEHQPQHF.

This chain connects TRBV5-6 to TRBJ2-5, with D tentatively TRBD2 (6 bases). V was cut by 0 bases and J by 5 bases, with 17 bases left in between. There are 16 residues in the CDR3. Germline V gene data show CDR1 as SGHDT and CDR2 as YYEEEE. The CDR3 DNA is TGTGCCAGCAGCTTGGTATATGGTCATGGAGGGGAGACCCAGTACTTC. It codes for CASSLVYGHGGETQYF.

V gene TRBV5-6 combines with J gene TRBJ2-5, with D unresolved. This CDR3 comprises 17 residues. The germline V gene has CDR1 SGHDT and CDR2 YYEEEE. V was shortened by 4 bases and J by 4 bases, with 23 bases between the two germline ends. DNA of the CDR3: TGTGCCAGCAGCACGGAACCCCGGCAGGCCCTGATAGAGACCCAGTACTTC. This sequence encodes CASSTEPRQALIETQYF.

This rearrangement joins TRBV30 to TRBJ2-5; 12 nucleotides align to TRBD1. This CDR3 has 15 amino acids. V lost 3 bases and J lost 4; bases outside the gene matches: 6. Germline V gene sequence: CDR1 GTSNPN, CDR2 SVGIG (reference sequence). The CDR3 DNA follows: TGTGCCTGGAGGTGGGACAGGGGGCTGGCAGAGACCCAGTACTTC. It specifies CAWRWDRGLAETQYF.

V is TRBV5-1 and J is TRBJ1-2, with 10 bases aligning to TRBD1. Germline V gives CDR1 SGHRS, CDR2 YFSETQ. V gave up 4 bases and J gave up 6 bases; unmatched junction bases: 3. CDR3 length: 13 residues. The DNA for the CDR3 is TGCGCCAGCAGCCCGGACAGGGGGAATGGCTACACCTTC. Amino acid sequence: CASSPDRGNGYTF. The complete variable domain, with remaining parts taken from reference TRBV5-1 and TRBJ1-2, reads KAGVTQTPRYLIKTRGQQVTLSCSPISGHRSVSWYQQTPGQGLQFLFEYFSETQRNKGNFPGRFSGRQFSNSRSEMNVSTLELGDSALYLCASSPDRGNGYTFGSGTRLTVV.

The CDR3 here is CASRISGGGASGEAFF. In DNA, the CDR3 is TGTGCCAGCAGAATTTCGGGAGGGGGCGCCTCGGGTGAAGCTTTCTTT. J is TRBJ1-1 and V is TRBV28; TRBD1 agrees at 7 bases. The CDR3 covers 16 residues. In germline, CDR1 is MDHEN, CDR2 SYDVKM. After removal of 6 bases from V and 7 bases from J, the junction contained 17 bases not matched to a gene. Based on the CDR3 plus reference TRBV28 and TRBJ1-1, the full variable domain is DVKVTQSSRYLVKRTGEKVFLECVQDMDHENMFWYRQDPGLGLRLIYFSYDVKMKEKGDIPEGYSVSREKKERFSLILESASTNQTSMYLCASRISGGGASGEAFFGQGTRLTVV.

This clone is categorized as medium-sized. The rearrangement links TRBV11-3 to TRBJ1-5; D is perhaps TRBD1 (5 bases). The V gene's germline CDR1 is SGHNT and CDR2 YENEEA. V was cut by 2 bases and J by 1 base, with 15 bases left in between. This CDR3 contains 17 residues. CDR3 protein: CASSLPSGLVSNQPQHF. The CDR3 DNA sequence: TGTGCCAGCAGCTTACCATCAGGGTTGGTGAGCAATCAGCCCCAGCATTTT.